This TCR beta chain was retrieved from a study of regulatory T cells in long-lasting Graves disease. Germline CDR1 SEHNR, CDR2 FQNEAQ (reference sequence). The CDR3 extends over 12 amino acids. Trimming cost V 7 bases and J 4 bases, with 11 bases left between them. Time point: newly diagnosed GD, antithyroid drugs for less than 3 months. RNA isolated from PBMCs was used to make the TCR library. The authors drew patients from an endocrinology department in Xi'an, China. The TCR beta library used iRepertoire HTBI primers with Arm-PCR amplification of CDR3. Each CDR3 protein gets one entry after TCRdb re-called the multiplex PCR reads with MiXCR. The repertoire has hundreds of thousands of distinct CDR3 sequences, around 15% of them found once; the top ten carry roughly 20%. General observations from the study: Whereas new patients shared 970 or so public clonotypes, persistent patients shared more, at approximately 2,500.

This clonotype was found many times. As yet, its antigen is unknown. This clonotype originated in a female donor with Graves disease. Material: peripheral blood mononuclear cells (PBMCs), obtained at new diagnosis, from a patient treated with antithyroid drugs. The V call is TRBV7-9, the J call TRBJ2-7, with a possible D match to TRBD2 (5 bases). DNA of the CDR3: TGTGCCAGCATCGGGATTGAATACGAGCAGTACTTC. Residues: CASIGIEYEQYF.